Shown below are 6 T cell receptor beta chains from a single sample sequenced in a study of blood T cell repertoires in COVID-19. TCRdb's copy holds only in-frame clones and misses some; the assay was immunoSEQ multiplex PCR. The repertoire holds around 44,000 clones, roughly four fifths seen once, with roughly 40% in the top ten. Specimen: peripheral blood. All receptors come from a man between 35 and 55 years old with active or convalescent COVID-19.

The gene calls are TRBV28 and TRBJ1-6; TRBD1 matches 8 bases. The V segment lost 7 bases and the J segment 13 bases; nucleotides outside the gene matches: 6. This CDR3 comprises 12 residues. The germline CDR1 and CDR2 sequences are MDHEN and SYDVKM. CDR3 protein: CASTSDRGPLHF. The CDR3 DNA sequence: TGTGCCAGCACTAGCGACAGGGGTCCCCTCCACTTT.

The rearrangement uses TRBV28 and TRBJ1-4; D gene unclear. The germline V gene encodes CDR1 MDHEN and CDR2 SYDVKM. This CDR3 comprises 11 residues. Trimming left V 3 bases short and J 11 bases short, with 7 bases between. The CDR3 DNA sequence: TGTGCCAGCAGTTTTGAACAGAAACTGTTTTTT. This encodes CASSFEQKLFF.

V and J are TRBV15 and TRBJ1-5; D unclear. The V end was cut by 0 bases, the J end by 4 bases, with 10 bases between. Germline CDR1 and CDR2: LNHNV and YYDKDF (reference sequence). The CDR3 has 15 amino acids. The CDR3 nucleotides read TGTGCCACCAGCAGAGATCCGGGTGGTAATCAGCCCCAGCATTTT. It translates to CATSRDPGGNQPQHF.

The J gene is TRBJ2-1, the V gene TRBV7-3; 10 bases are shared with TRBD1. The CDR3 length is 16 residues. J gave up 10 bases and V 0 bases, and 9 bases lay outside the gene matches. CDR1 and CDR2 from the germline V gene are SGHTA and FQGTGA. The CDR3 DNA follows: TGTGCCAGCAGCTTAACGAGGGGGACAGGGGAGGTAGAGCAGTTCTTC. This translates into CASSLTRGTGEVEQFF. Full variable domain (rest looked up from reference TRBV7-3 and TRBJ2-1): GAGVSQTPSNKVTEKGKYVELRCDPISGHTALYWYRQSLGQGPEFLIYFQGTGAADDSGLPNDRFFAVRPEGSVSTLKIQRTERGDSAVYLCASSLTRGTGEVEQFFGPGTRLTVL.

This clone turned up a few times. The chain is built from TRBV7-9 and TRBJ1-4; D gene uncertain. CDR1 is SEHNR and CDR2 is FQNEAQ in the germline V gene (reference sequence). V lost 1 base and J 4 bases, leaving 10 bases between the germline ends. The CDR3 sequence is 15 residues long. CDR3 amino acids: CASSLEGGGNEKLFF. CDR3 in DNA: TGTGCCAGCAGCTTAGAAGGTGGAGGTAATGAAAAACTGTTTTTT.

CDR3 nucleotide sequence: TGTGCCAGCTCACCATTTAGGGGACAGGGGATTTCCTACGAGCAGTACTTC. It encodes CASSPFRGQGISYEQYF. V gene TRBV18 combines with J gene TRBJ2-7; TRBD1 aligns across 10 bases. Germline V gene lookup returns CDR1 KGHSH and CDR2 LQKENI. Losses at the gene ends were 2 bases for V and 1 base for J; bases not matched to a gene: 8. The CDR3 consists of 17 residues.